Below, 18 T cell receptor beta chains from the same sample are listed, as sequenced in a study of T-cell reconstitution after alpha-beta-depleted transplantation in children. Researchers prepared the TCRbeta library using unique molecular identifiers, the study reports. From the PCR reads, TCRdb called clonotypes with MiXCR, one entry per CDR3 protein. The table records about 900,000 distinct CDR3 sequences, about 30% of them present only once. This specimen was PBMCs, mostly from graft donor cells, taken 360 days after TCRalphabeta/CD19-depleted stem cell transplant. These receptors all come from a boy younger than two who had a stem cell transplant for SCID, so the T cells may come from the graft donor.

The genes are TRBV10-3 and TRBJ2-3; TRBD1 matches at 8 bases. Germline values: CDR1 ENHRY, CDR2 SYGVKD. This CDR3 contains 15 residues. V gave up 6 bases and J gave up 8 bases; unmatched junction bases: 13. The CDR3 loop reads CAISEDRAGAGTQYF. CDR3 nucleotide sequence: TGTGCCATCAGCGAGGACAGGGCGGGCGCGGGTACGCAGTATTTT.

This rearrangement joins TRBV7-8 to TRBJ2-3; 10 nucleotides line up with TRBD2. Germline trimming cut 4 bases from V and 7 bases from J; bases unmatched to any gene: 8. The CDR3 covers 15 residues. From germline, CDR1 is SGHVS and CDR2 FQNEAQ. The CDR3 sequence: CASSSYSLAGNTQYF. CDR3 in DNA: TGTGCCAGCAGCTCCTATTCACTAGCGGGGAATACGCAGTATTTT.

The chain has TRBV30 and TRBJ2-1; D may correspond to TRBD1 or TRBD2 (5 bases each). CDR1 GTSNPN and CDR2 SVGIG come from the germline V gene (reference sequence). V lost 4 bases to trimming and J lost 6 bases, with 16 bases between them. The CDR3 spans 14 residues. The CDR3 DNA is TGTGCCTGGAAGGGACCAAGAACGAGCAATGAGCAGTTCTTC. Its protein product is CAWKGPRTSNEQFF. The full variable domain, in which reference TRBV30 and TRBJ2-1 provide the parts outside the CDR3, is SQTIHQWPATLVQPVGSPLSLECTVEGTSNPNLYWYRQAAGRGLQLLFYSVGIGQISSEVPQNLSASRPQDRQFILSSKKLLLSDSGFYLCAWKGPRTSNEQFFGPGTRLTVL.

The rearrangement links TRBV29-1 to TRBJ2-7; 10 bases are shared with TRBD1. CDR1 and CDR2 (germline): SQVTM, ANQGSEA. Losses at the gene ends were 5 bases for V and 7 bases for J; bases not matched to a gene: 11. This CDR3 contains 14 residues. CDR3 sequence (DNA): TGCAGCGTTCGCCAAGGGCGGACAGGGGGTGAGCAGTACTTC. Its protein is CSVRQGRTGGEQYF.

The table lists this clonotype with a few counts. The chain combines TRBV5-1 with TRBJ2-7, with 9 bases matching TRBD1. The CDR3 spans 14 residues. V lost 3 bases, J lost 5 bases, and 6 bases stayed unmatched. Germline V gene sequence: CDR1 SGHRS, CDR2 YFSETQ. As DNA, the CDR3 is TGCGCCAGCAGCTCCGGGACAGGGAGCCACGAGCAGTACTTC. Translation: CASSSGTGSHEQYF.

A few counts support this clonotype. The rearrangement joins TRBV12-3 or TRBV12-4 to TRBJ2-1; 8 nucleotides agree with TRBD2. The CDR3 is 15 residues long. With 6 bases clipped from V and 6 bases from J, the junction kept 10 bases outside the gene matches. CDR3 region: CASRRGGGTVNEQFF. CDR3 nucleotide sequence: TGTGCCAGCAGAAGGGGCGGGGGGACCGTCAATGAGCAGTTCTTC.

V gene TRBV5-1 combines with J gene TRBJ1-1; the D gene is possibly TRBD1 (6 bases). Between the trimmed V and J ends, which lost 1 base and 5 bases, there was a span of 15 bases. Germline CDR1 and CDR2: SGHRS and YFSETQ. This CDR3 is 15 amino acids long. The CDR3 sequence is CASSLSTGSKTEAFF. CDR3 nucleotide sequence: TGCGCCAGCAGCTTGTCTACAGGGTCGAAGACTGAAGCTTTCTTT.

DNA for the CDR3: TGTGCCAGCAGACGGCAGGGGCTCAGTGGCAGCTCTGGGGCCAACGTCCTGACTTTC. It yields the protein CASRRQGLSGSSGANVLTF. The V and J genes are TRBV6-2 or TRBV6-3 and TRBJ2-6; maybe TRBD1 (6 bases). The germline V and J ends were trimmed by 6 bases and 0 bases, with 21 bases remaining between them. The CDR3 has 19 residues. Germline V gene sequence: CDR1 MNHEY, CDR2 SVGEGT.

The rearrangement joins TRBV7-2 to TRBJ2-1, with 9 bases lining up with TRBD1. V gave up 6 bases and J gave up 3 bases; unmatched junction bases: 6. The V gene's germline CDR1 is SGHTA and CDR2 FQGNSA. The CDR3 runs to 15 residues. The CDR3, as DNA: TGTGCCAGCAGGGACAGGGGAATTGGCTACAATGAGCAGTTCTTC. Translation: CASRDRGIGYNEQFF. Together with reference TRBV7-2 and TRBJ2-1, the CDR3 gives the full variable domain: GAGVSQSPSNKVTEKGKDVELRCDPISGHTALYWYRQSLGQGLEFLIYFQGNSAPDKSGLPSDRFSAERTGGSVSTLTIQRTQQEDSAVYLCASRDRGIGYNEQFFGPGTRLTVL.

There are a few counts of this clonotype. This chain joins TRBV5-1 and TRBJ2-3; no clear D gene. Germline loops: CDR1 SGHRS, CDR2 YFSETQ. V lost 0 bases and J lost 2, with 10 bases in between. This CDR3 has 15 residues. The CDR3 loop reads CASSLAGPLTDTQYF. The CDR3 DNA sequence: TGCGCCAGCAGCTTGGCCGGTCCCCTCACAGATACGCAGTATTTT.

This clonotype has a handful of counts. The genes are TRBV27 and TRBJ2-3; perhaps TRBD2 as D (5 bases). CDR3 length: 15 residues. Germline CDR1 reads MNHEY; CDR2 reads SMNVEV (reference sequence). Trimming pared 3 bases from V and 2 bases from J, leaving 12 bases between. CDR3 in amino acids: CASSFGGSLTDTQYF. CDR3 in DNA: TGTGCCAGCAGTTTCGGCGGGTCCCTCACAGATACGCAGTATTTT.

This clonotype came up a few times. The DNA for the CDR3 is TGTGCCAGCAGTCTAGAAGCCGGGACTAGGTCGGAATTTAAGCAAGAGACCCAGTACTTC. Residues: CASSLEAGTRSEFKQETQYF. V gene TRBV12-3 or TRBV12-4 combines with J gene TRBJ2-5; 8 bases match TRBD2. Trimming took 5 bases from V and 2 from J; bases not matched to a gene: 22. This CDR3 contains 20 residues.

This clonotype was observed a handful of times. The genes are TRBV7-8 and TRBJ2-3, with TRBD2 matching over 7 bases. V shed 4 bases and J 8 bases; nucleotides not matched to a gene: 3. This CDR3 contains 12 residues. Germline assignment: CDR1 SGHVS and CDR2 FQNEAQ. CDR3 sequence (DNA): TGTGCCAGCAGCTCGACTAGCCCTACGCAGTATTTT. Encoded protein: CASSSTSPTQYF. Looking up the rest from reference TRBV7-8 and TRBJ2-3 gives the full variable domain: GAGVSQSPRYKVAKRGQDVALRCDPISGHVSLFWYQQALGQGPEFLTYFQNEAQLDKSGLPSDRFFAERPEGSVSTLKIQRTQQEDSAVYLCASSSTSPTQYFGPGTRLTVL.

This sequence joins TRBV5-1 and TRBJ2-3, with a weak D call TRBD1 (6 bases). Trimming stripped 3 bases from V and 0 bases from J, with 23 bases between. Per germline, CDR1 SGHRS and CDR2 YFSETQ. The CDR3 totals 19 residues. The chain's CDR3 is CASSSFRDNLRDSTDTQYF. In nucleotides, the CDR3 is TGCGCCAGCAGCTCGTTCCGGGACAACCTGAGGGATAGCACAGATACGCAGTATTTT.

This CDR3 is CASSVSGTSGYEQYF. The CDR3 region has the DNA TGTGCCAGCAGCGTATCCGGGACTAGCGGCTACGAGCAGTACTTC. The chain links TRBV9 to TRBJ2-7; 11 positions agree with TRBD2. Germline V gene data show CDR1 as SGDLS and CDR2 as YYNGEE. The CDR3 consists of 15 residues. After removal of 1 base from V and 3 bases from J, the junction contained 3 bases not matched to a gene.

In this sample, this clonotype turned up once. This sequence joins TRBV5-1 and TRBJ2-3; D is ambiguous. V was shortened by 2 bases and J by 4 bases, with 14 bases between the two germline ends. This CDR3 region has 15 residues. Germline lookup yields CDR1 SGHRS and CDR2 YFSETQ. CDR3 DNA sequence: TGCGCCAGCAGCTTCTACACCCCCGGACCAGATACGCAGTATTTT. The encoded protein is CASSFYTPGPDTQYF.

The chain uses TRBV28 and TRBJ2-7; D not resolved. Germline values: CDR1 MDHEN, CDR2 SYDVKM. The V end was cut by 3 bases, the J end by 2 bases, with 11 bases between. CDR3 length equals 14 residues. The CDR3 sequence: CASSLPGHPYEQYF. CDR3 in DNA: TGTGCCAGCAGTTTGCCCGGCCACCCCTACGAGCAGTACTTC.

This clonotype was seen more than once but under ten times. The rearrangement uses TRBV7-2 and TRBJ2-1; D is possibly TRBD2 (6 bases). Germline assignment: CDR1 SGHTA and CDR2 FQGNSA. The ends were cut back, 1 base at V and 15 bases at J, with 13 bases in the middle. CDR3 size: 12 residues. The chain's CDR3 is CASSLVRESVFF. CDR3 coding DNA: TGTGCCAGCAGCTTAGTTCGGGAGTCGGTGTTCTTC.